The entry below describes one TCR beta chain. These data belong to a study of blood T cell repertoires in COVID-19. Across the study: T cells, B-cell-depleted T cells, or PBMCs provided the cDNA or gDNA that served as material.

In the original analysis: How many nucleated cells were present was estimated from reference gene primer amplification. Data came from immunoSEQ multiplex PCR; TCRdb stores just in-frame clones and leaves some out. The V and J calls and clone size are taken from that table; D and trimming were inferred from the DNA. The sample has about 220,000 clones; 83% are singletons. V was shortened by 2 bases and J by 0 bases, with 11 bases between the two germline ends. This CDR3 spans 15 amino acids. Looked up from germline, CDR1 is SEHNR and CDR2 is FQNEAQ (reference sequence). This clonotype originated in a woman in her thirties or forties with active or convalescent COVID-19. The chain carries TRBV7-9 and TRBJ2-7; D is possibly TRBD2 (5 bases). The sequencing input was peripheral blood. The CDR3 nucleotides read TGTGCCAGCAGCTTACATATCGCGGGCTCCTACGAGCAGTACTTC. Protein product: CASSLHIAGSYEQYF.